These T cell receptor beta chains were read from a single sample in a study of cytomegalovirus exposure and HLA in healthy donors. TCRdb's table, derived via immunoSEQ multiplex PCR, lists solely in-frame clones and lacks some. Found here are 150,000 to 200,000 clones, 80% to 90% of them singletons; the top ten hold 2% to 2.5%. Sequenced material: PBMCs. The source of these receptors is a woman between 18 and 29 years old in good health and CMV-seronegative. The CDR3 runs from the conserved cysteine through the conserved F or W. D genes are given only for firm matches. The size field is filled for only some rows; it gives once, few, many or a size class.

V gene	clone size	D gene	J gene	CDR3 DNA	CDR3 protein
TRBV5-1	few	-	TRBJ1-1	TGCGCCAGCAGCCCCTACCGACAGATCCTGAACACTGAAGCTTTCTTT	CASSPYRQILNTEAFF
TRBV5-4	-	-	TRBJ2-1	TGTGCCAGCAGCTTGATCCATGATGAGCAGTTCTTC	CASSLIHDEQFF
TRBV13	-	TRBD2	TRBJ2-2	TGTGCCAGCAGACCGGGACTAGCGACCACCGGGGAGCTGTTTTTT	CASRPGLATTGELFF
TRBV5-1	-	TRBD1	TRBJ2-1	TGCGCCAGCAGGAGAACAGGGGGTAGCTCCTACAATGAGCAGTTCTTC	CASRRTGGSSYNEQFF
TRBV12-5	once	-	TRBJ1-5	TGTGCTAGTGGTTTGGTGGCAGGCTCCCAGCCCCAGCATTTT	CASGLVAGSQPQHF
TRBV5-1	-	-	TRBJ1-2	TGCGCCAGCAGCCCCCTAGTGGGGAGGGGGGCGTACTATGGCTACACCTTC	CASSPLVGRGAYYGYTF
TRBV6-1	-	-	TRBJ1-1	TGTGCCAGCAGCGAATCGGGGGACACTGAAGCTTTCTTT	CASSESGDTEAFF
TRBV27	-	TRBD2	TRBJ2-2	TGTGCCAGCAGTTTGATGTGTGCGCGGGAGGGCCTTGGCACCGGGGAGCTGTTTTTT	CASSLMCAREGLGTGELFF
TRBV5-1	-	TRBD2	TRBJ2-5	TGCGCCAGCAGCTCCTCTGCCGGACTAGATCGGTACTTC	CASSSSAGLDRYF
TRBV7-8	once	-	TRBJ1-3	TGTGCCAGCAGCTTAGTTGGGGCCCTCTCTGGAAACACCATATATTTT	CASSLVGALSGNTIYF
TRBV5-1	-	TRBD1	TRBJ2-7	TGCGCCAGCAGCTTGAAAGACAGGGACGAGCAGTACTTC	CASSLKDRDEQYF
TRBV29-1	-	-	TRBJ1-2	TGCAGCGTTGAAGGGGAGGGGGAATCCGTCCCTGGCTACACCTTC	CSVEGEGESVPGYTF
TRBV19	-	TRBD1	TRBJ2-2	TGTGCCAGTAGTTCTCCGGACAGGGACACCGGGGAGCTGTTTTTT	CASSSPDRDTGELFF
TRBV7-9	-	-	TRBJ1-5	TGTGCCAGCGGGGCTGCTAATCAGCCCCAGCATTTT	CASGAANQPQHF
TRBV5-1	-	-	TRBJ1-4	TGCGCCAGCCGGGGGGAATTCGGGAAACTGTTTTTT	CASRGEFGKLFF
TRBV5-6	-	-	TRBJ1-2	TGTGCCAGCAGCTTGAGGACAGCCAACTATGGCTACACCTTC	CASSLRTANYGYTF
TRBV9	-	-	TRBJ1-6	TGTGCCAGCAGCCCCCCGACAGGAACCAATTCACCCCTCCACTTT	CASSPPTGTNSPLHF
TRBV10-3	-	TRBD2	TRBJ2-7	TGTGCCATCAGCGGCGGGGACTGGACCGGGACTAGCGCCTTAAGCTCCTACGAGCAGTACTTC	CAISGGDWTGTSALSSYEQYF
TRBV29-1	-	-	TRBJ2-7	TGCAGCGTTGAATCAGGGGCTGACGAGCAGTACTTC	CSVESGADEQYF
TRBV2	-	TRBD1	TRBJ1-1	TGTGCCAGCAGTCTGGGACAGGAGGAAGCTTTCTTT	CASSLGQEEAFF
TRBV7-9	-	TRBD1	TRBJ1-1	TGTGCCAGCAGCCCCACCCGACAGGGGGACACTGAAGCTTTCTTT	CASSPTRQGDTEAFF
TRBV5-6	-	-	TRBJ2-5	TGTGCCAGCAGCTTGGATTTCTCGACGGGGGCCCAGTACTTC	CASSLDFSTGAQYF
TRBV29-1	few	-	TRBJ1-2	TGCAGCGTTGAGCGGATGAATAACTATGGCTACACCTTC	CSVERMNNYGYTF
TRBV7-2	-	TRBD1	TRBJ1-3	TGTGCCAGCAGCCTCTCCGGGACAGGGGCCAACACCATATATTTT	CASSLSGTGANTIYF
TRBV9	-	TRBD1	TRBJ1-6	TGTGCCAGCAGCGTAGAAGGACAGGGGGGGCCACCCCTCCACTTT	CASSVEGQGGPPLHF
TRBV11-3	-	-	TRBJ2-3	TGTGCCAGCAGCTTAGGGGGGTGGCGGGGAGGCACAGATACGCAGTATTTT	CASSLGGWRGGTDTQYF
TRBV29-1	-	TRBD2	TRBJ2-3	TGCAGCGTTGAAAGAACTAGCGGGGCGCGCACAGATACGCAGTATTTT	CSVERTSGARTDTQYF
TRBV30	once	-	TRBJ1-3	TGTGCCTGGGGGCCATCGATCTCTGGAAACACCATATATTTT	CAWGPSISGNTIYF
TRBV7-9	-	TRBD1	TRBJ1-4	TGTGCCAGCAGCTTAAACAGGGGGCAGGCAAATGAAAAACTGTTTTTT	CASSLNRGQANEKLFF
TRBV14	-	TRBD2	TRBJ2-5	TGTGCCAGCAGCCGCGGACTAGCGGGAGGGTTAGGGGAGACCCAGTACTTC	CASSRGLAGGLGETQYF
TRBV10-2	-	TRBD1	TRBJ2-7	TGCGCCAGCAAACCCGCCGGGACAGGGATGTACGAGCAGTACTTC	CASKPAGTGMYEQYF
TRBV29-1	once	TRBD1	TRBJ1-2	TGCAGCGTTGAGACAGGGGCTTTTAACTATGGCTACACCTTC	CSVETGAFNYGYTF
TRBV30	-	TRBD1	TRBJ2-7	TGTGCCTGGAGTTACCGGGACAGGGGGCGCGAGCAGTACTTC	CAWSYRDRGREQYF
TRBV15	-	-	TRBJ2-1	TGTGCCACCAGCAGAGATCGAGGGGGCAATGAGCAGTTCTTC	CATSRDRGGNEQFF
TRBV10-2	-	-	TRBJ1-1	TGCGCCAGCAGCCCTAGAGGCACTGAAGCTTTCTTT	CASSPRGTEAFF
TRBV4-3	-	TRBD1	TRBJ1-2	TGCGCCAGCAGCCAAGGACAGGGGTTTGGCTACACCTTC	CASSQGQGFGYTF
TRBV5-4	-	-	TRBJ2-7	TGTGCCAGCAGCTTGGTTTCTTCCGAGCAGTACTTC	CASSLVSSEQYF
TRBV11-2	-	TRBD2	TRBJ2-3	TGTGCCAGCAGCTTAGATTACACTCCCCTAGCGGTCTTTAGCACAGATACGCAGTATTTT	CASSLDYTPLAVFSTDTQYF
TRBV6-1	-	-	TRBJ2-7	TGTGCCAGCAGTGCGACAGGCAGTTCCTACGAGCAGTACTTC	CASSATGSSYEQYF
TRBV5-6	once	TRBD1	TRBJ2-3	TGTGCCAGCAGCGTGGACAGGGGGCAGGGAGATACGCAGTATTTT	CASSVDRGQGDTQYF